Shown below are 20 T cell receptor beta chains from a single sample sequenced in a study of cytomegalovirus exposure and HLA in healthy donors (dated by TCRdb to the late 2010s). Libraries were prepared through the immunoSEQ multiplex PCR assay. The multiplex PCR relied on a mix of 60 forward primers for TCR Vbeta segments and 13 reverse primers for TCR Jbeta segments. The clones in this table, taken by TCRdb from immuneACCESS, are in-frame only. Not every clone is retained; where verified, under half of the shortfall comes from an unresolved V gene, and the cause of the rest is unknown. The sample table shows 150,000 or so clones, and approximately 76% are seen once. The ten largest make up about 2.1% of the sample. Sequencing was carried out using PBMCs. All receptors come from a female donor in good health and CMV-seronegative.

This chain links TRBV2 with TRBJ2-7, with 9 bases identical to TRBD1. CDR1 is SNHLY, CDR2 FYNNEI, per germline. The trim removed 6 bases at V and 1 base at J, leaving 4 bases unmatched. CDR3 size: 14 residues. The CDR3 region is CASRYGTGSYEQYF. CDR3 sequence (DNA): TGTGCCAGCAGGTACGGGACAGGGTCCTACGAGCAGTACTTC.

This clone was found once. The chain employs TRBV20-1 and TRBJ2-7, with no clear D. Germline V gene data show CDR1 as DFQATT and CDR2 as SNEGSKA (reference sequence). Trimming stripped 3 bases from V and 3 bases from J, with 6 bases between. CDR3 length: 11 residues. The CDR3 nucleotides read TGCAGTGCTAGGACGGGCTACGAGCAGTACTTC. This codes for CSARTGYEQYF.

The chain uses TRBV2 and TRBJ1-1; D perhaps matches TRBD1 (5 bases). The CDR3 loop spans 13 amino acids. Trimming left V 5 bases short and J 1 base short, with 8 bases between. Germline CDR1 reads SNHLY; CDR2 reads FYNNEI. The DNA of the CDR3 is TGTGCCAGCAGTTTCCAGGGGAACACTGAAGCTTTCTTT. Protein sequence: CASSFQGNTEAFF.

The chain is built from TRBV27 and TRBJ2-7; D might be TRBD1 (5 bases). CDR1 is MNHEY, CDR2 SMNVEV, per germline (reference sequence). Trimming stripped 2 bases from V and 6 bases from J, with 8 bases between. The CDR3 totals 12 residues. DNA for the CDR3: TGTGCCAGCAGTTTAGTAGGGGCCGAGCAGTACTTC. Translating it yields CASSLVGAEQYF.

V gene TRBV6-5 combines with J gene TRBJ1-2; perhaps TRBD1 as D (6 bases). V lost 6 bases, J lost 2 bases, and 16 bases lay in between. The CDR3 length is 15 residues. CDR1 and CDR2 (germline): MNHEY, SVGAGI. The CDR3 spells CASSLGTRGNYGYTF. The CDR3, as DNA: TGTGCCAGCAGCTTGGGGACGAGGGGGAACTATGGCTACACCTTC.

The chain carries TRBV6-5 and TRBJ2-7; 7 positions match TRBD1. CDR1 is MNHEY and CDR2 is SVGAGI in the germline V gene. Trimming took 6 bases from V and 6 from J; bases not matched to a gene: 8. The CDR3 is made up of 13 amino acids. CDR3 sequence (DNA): TGTGCCAGCAGGCGCCAGACAGGGTTCGAGCAGTACTTC. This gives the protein CASRRQTGFEQYF.

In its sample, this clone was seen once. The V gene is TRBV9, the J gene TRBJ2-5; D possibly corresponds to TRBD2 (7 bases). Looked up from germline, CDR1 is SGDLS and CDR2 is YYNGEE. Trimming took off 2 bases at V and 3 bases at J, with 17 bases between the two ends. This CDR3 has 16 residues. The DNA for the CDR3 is TGTGCCAGCAGCGTGAGTCCCGCGGGGGCCGAAGAGACCCAGTACTTC. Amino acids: CASSVSPAGAEETQYF. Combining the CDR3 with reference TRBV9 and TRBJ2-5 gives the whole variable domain DSGVTQTPKHLITATGQRVTLRCSPRSGDLSVYWYQQSLDQGLQFLIQYYNGEERAKGNILERFSAQQFPDLHSELNLSSLELGDSALYFCASSVSPAGAEETQYFGPGTRLLVL.

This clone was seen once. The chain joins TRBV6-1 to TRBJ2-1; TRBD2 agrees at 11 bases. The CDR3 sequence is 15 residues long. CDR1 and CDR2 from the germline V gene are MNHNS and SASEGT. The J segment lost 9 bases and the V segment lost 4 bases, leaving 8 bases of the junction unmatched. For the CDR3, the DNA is TGTGCCAGCAGTGGCACTAGCGGGAGTGTAGGTGAGCAGTTCTTC. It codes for CASSGTSGSVGEQFF.

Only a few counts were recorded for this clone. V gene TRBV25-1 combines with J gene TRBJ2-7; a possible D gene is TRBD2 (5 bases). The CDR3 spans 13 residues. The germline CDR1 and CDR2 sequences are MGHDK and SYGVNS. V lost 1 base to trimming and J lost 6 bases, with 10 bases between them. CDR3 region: CASSELGGGEQYF. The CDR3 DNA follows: TGTGCCAGCAGTGAATTAGGAGGCGGCGAGCAGTACTTC.

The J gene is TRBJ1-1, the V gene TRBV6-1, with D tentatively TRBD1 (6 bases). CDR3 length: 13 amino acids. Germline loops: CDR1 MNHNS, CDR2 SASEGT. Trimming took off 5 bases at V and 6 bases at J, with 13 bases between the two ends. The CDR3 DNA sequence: TGTGCCAGCAGTATCCACAGGGACCCTGAAGCTTTCTTT. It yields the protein CASSIHRDPEAFF.

As DNA, the CDR3 is TGTGCCAGCAGTGACGAAAAGTACACTGGAAACACCATATATTTT. Its translation: CASSDEKYTGNTIYF. The chain uses TRBV6-1 and TRBJ1-3, with D uncertain. Trimming took 3 bases from V and 2 from J, leaving 11 bases between them. Germline assignment: CDR1 MNHNS and CDR2 SASEGT. The CDR3 extends over 15 amino acids.

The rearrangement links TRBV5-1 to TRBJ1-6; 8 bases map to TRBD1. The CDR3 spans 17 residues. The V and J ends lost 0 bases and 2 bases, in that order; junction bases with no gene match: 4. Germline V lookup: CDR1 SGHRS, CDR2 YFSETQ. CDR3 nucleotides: TGCGCCAGCAGCTTGGGTGACAGGGGCGCCTATAATTCACCCCTCCACTTT. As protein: CASSLGDRGAYNSPLHF.

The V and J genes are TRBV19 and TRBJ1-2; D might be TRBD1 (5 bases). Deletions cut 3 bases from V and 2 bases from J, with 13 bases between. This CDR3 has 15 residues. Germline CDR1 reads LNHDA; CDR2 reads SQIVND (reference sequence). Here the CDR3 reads CASSIRGELNYGYTF. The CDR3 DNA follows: TGTGCCAGTAGTATCCGGGGGGAGTTGAACTATGGCTACACCTTC.

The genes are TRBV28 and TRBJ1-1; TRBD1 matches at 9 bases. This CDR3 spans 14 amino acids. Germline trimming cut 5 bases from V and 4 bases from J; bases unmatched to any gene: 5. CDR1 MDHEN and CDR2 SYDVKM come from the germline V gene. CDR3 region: CASSPGDRATEAFF. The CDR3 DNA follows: TGTGCCAGCAGTCCGGGGGACAGGGCCACTGAAGCTTTCTTT.

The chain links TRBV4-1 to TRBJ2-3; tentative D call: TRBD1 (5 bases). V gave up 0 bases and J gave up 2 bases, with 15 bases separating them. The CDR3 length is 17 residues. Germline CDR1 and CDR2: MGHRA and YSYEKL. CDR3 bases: TGCGCCAGCAGCCAAGAAGTAGGGGCCGCCTTCACAGATACGCAGTATTTT. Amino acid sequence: CASSQEVGAAFTDTQYF.

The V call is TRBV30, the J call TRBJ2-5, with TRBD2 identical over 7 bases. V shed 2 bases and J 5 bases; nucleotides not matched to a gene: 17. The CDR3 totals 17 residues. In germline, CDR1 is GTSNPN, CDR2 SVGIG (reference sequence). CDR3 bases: TGTGCCTGGAGTCCGCTGAGGGGCGGACTAGGAGGTGAGACCCAGTACTTC. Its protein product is CAWSPLRGGLGGETQYF.

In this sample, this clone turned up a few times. CDR3: CASSELRQSEAFF. DNA of the CDR3: TGTGCCAGCAGTGAACTTCGTCAGTCTGAAGCTTTCTTT. The rearrangement uses TRBV6-1 and TRBJ1-1; no reliable D call. The CDR3 totals 13 residues. CDR1 is MNHNS and CDR2 is SASEGT in the germline V gene. Trimming took 2 bases from V and 6 from J, leaving 10 bases between them.

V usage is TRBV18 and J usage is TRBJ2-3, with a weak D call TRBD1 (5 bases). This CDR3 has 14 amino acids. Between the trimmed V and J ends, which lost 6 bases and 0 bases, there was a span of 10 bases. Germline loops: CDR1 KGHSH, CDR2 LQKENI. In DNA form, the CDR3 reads TGTGCCAGCTCGGACACTTCTAGCACAGATACGCAGTATTTT. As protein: CASSDTSSTDTQYF.

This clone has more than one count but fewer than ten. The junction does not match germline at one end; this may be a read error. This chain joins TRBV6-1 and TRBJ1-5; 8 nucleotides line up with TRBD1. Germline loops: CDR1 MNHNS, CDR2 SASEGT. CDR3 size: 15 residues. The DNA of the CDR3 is TGTGCCAGCAGAGAAGACAGGGGTAGCAATCAGCCCCAGCATTTT. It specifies CASREDRGSNQPQHF.

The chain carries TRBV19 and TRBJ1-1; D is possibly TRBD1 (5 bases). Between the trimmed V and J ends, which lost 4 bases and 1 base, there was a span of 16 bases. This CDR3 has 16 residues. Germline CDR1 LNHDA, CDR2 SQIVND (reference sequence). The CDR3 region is CASSTSGRGWNTEAFF. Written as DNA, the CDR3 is TGTGCCAGTAGTACCTCAGGAAGGGGTTGGAACACTGAAGCTTTCTTT.